These 12 T cell receptor beta chains were all obtained from the same sample, sequenced in a study of cytomegalovirus exposure and HLA in healthy donors (dated by TCRdb to the late 2010s). Libraries were made using the immunoSEQ multiplex PCR assay. A mixture of 60 forward primers for TCR Vbeta segments and 13 reverse primers for TCR Jbeta segments was used in the multiplex PCR. The clones in this table, taken by TCRdb from immuneACCESS, are in-frame only. Not every clone is retained; where verified, under half of the shortfall comes from an unresolved V gene, and the cause of the rest is unknown. This sample holds about 200,000 clones; under 85% were observed only once. Around 1.7% of the sample goes to the ten largest clones. Sequences were obtained from PBMCs. The receptors come from a man in his fifties in good health and CMV-seronegative.

This clone has a handful of counts. This rearrangement joins TRBV6-1 to TRBJ1-6; D is perhaps TRBD1 (5 bases). Per the germline V gene, CDR1 is MNHNS and CDR2 is SASEGT. The CDR3 extends over 16 amino acids. V lost 4 bases to trimming and J lost 4 bases, with 14 bases between them. DNA of the CDR3: TGTGCCAGCAGTGGGGGCAATACGCCTTATAATTCACCCCTCCACTTT. Translated: CASSGGNTPYNSPLHF.

There are a few counts of this clone. V usage is TRBV10-1 and J usage is TRBJ2-2; D may be TRBD2 (6 bases). Germline V gives CDR1 WNHNN, CDR2 SYGVQD (reference sequence). The CDR3 is 17 amino acids. Trimming pared 4 bases from V and 3 bases from J, leaving 18 bases between. DNA of the CDR3: TGCGCCAGCAGTGGGTTTTCCGGGACTTCATACACCGGGGAGCTGTTTTTT. Protein: CASSGFSGTSYTGELFF.

CDR3 DNA sequence: TGTGCCAGCAGCTCGCGGACAGGGTTCGGTCAGCCCCAGCATTTT. Amino acid sequence: CASSSRTGFGQPQHF. V and J are TRBV28 and TRBJ1-5, with 8 bases fitting TRBD1. The CDR3 runs 15 residues. J gave up 6 bases and V 6 bases, and 10 bases lay outside the gene matches. In germline, CDR1 is MDHEN, CDR2 SYDVKM.

The chain uses TRBV25-1 and TRBJ2-2; D unresolved. Germline assignment: CDR1 MGHDK and CDR2 SYGVNS. V was cut by 2 bases and J by 1 base, with 8 bases left in between. The CDR3 consists of 15 residues. The CDR3 spells CASSETRQNTGELFF. CDR3 bases: TGTGCCAGCAGTGAAACCAGACAGAACACCGGGGAGCTGTTTTTT.

V is TRBV6-6 and J is TRBJ1-1; D unclear. Germline V CDR1 and CDR2: MNHNY, SVGAGI (reference sequence). This CDR3 contains 11 residues. Trimming took 2 bases from V and 11 from J, leaving 9 bases between them. The CDR3 DNA sequence: TGTGCCAGCAGTTACCGAGAATATGCTTTCTTT. Translation gives CASSYREYAFF.

The chain couples TRBV7-6 to TRBJ2-5; 8 nucleotides align to TRBD1. The CDR3 is 14 amino acids. CDR1 is SGHVS, CDR2 FNYEAQ, per germline. V gave up 5 bases and J gave up 5 bases; unmatched junction bases: 7. CDR3 in amino acids: CASSPRTGRETQYF. The DNA of the CDR3 is TGTGCCAGCAGCCCGCGGACAGGGAGGGAGACCCAGTACTTC.

This chain links TRBV7-3 with TRBJ2-1, with D tentatively TRBD1 (5 bases). The CDR3 extends over 13 amino acids. V was clipped by 5 bases and J by 8 bases, with 13 bases between them. Germline loops: CDR1 SGHTA, CDR2 FQGTGA. For the CDR3, the DNA is TGTGCCAGCAGCCCCCCAGGGCAGGATGAGCAGTTCTTC. It is translated as CASSPPGQDEQFF.

This clone has just a few counts. The J gene is TRBJ1-5, the V gene TRBV15; D perhaps matches TRBD1 (6 bases). Germline V gene lookup returns CDR1 LNHNV and CDR2 YYDKDF (reference sequence). Trimming pared 1 base from V and 5 bases from J, leaving 15 bases between. The CDR3 covers 16 residues. CDR3 DNA: TGTGCCACCAGCAGAGTGCCGCGGACAGCTTATCAGCCCCAGCATTTT. Translating gives CATSRVPRTAYQPQHF.

The CDR3 nucleotides are TGTGCCAGCAGCGGGGGACAGGGCGGCAATCAGCCCCAGCATTTT. Translated, it gives CASSGGQGGNQPQHF. The chain links TRBV28 to TRBJ1-5, with TRBD1 matching over 9 bases. V gave up 6 bases and J gave up 2 bases; unmatched junction bases: 5. CDR1 MDHEN and CDR2 SYDVKM come from the germline V gene. The CDR3 is 15 residues long.

The V gene is TRBV18, the J gene TRBJ1-2; no firm D call. Trimming pared 2 bases from V and 5 bases from J, leaving 3 bases between. Per germline, CDR1 KGHSH and CDR2 LQKENI. This CDR3 has 11 residues. CDR3 coding DNA: TGTGCCAGCTCACCAGAGTATGGCTACACCTTC. Translating it yields CASSPEYGYTF.

The chain carries TRBV27 and TRBJ2-5, with 11 bases fitting TRBD2. Germline loops: CDR1 MNHEY, CDR2 SMNVEV (reference sequence). This CDR3 spans 15 amino acids. The V and J ends lost 6 bases and 0 bases, in that order; junction bases with no gene match: 3. CDR3 in DNA: TGTGCCAGCAGGGGACTAGCGGACAACCAAGAGACCCAGTACTTC. Encoded protein: CASRGLADNQETQYF.

This chain links TRBV6-5 with TRBJ2-1; 8 bases agree with TRBD1. Germline V gene data show CDR1 as MNHEY and CDR2 as SVGAGI. This CDR3 is 14 amino acids long. Trimming took 8 bases from V and 8 from J; bases not matched to a gene: 11. The CDR3 DNA reads as TGTGCCAGCCAGAGGGACAGGCGGGGCGATGAGCAGTTCTTC. Protein sequence: CASQRDRRGDEQFF.